This T cell receptor beta chain emerged from a study of blood T cell repertoires in COVID-19. Study-wide context: Nucleic acid was either cDNA or gDNA, and it came from T cells, B-cell-depleted T cells, or PBMCs.

CDR1 is SEHNR and CDR2 is FQNEAQ in the germline V gene (reference sequence). V gave up 2 bases and J gave up 0 bases, with 8 bases separating them. The CDR3 has 15 residues. Authors' processing steps: Amplified reference gene primers provided the basis for estimating nucleated cell counts. Here immunoSEQ multiplex PCR was the method, and the copy in TCRdb shows in-frame clones only, minus some. V and J calls and clone size are copied from that table; D and trimming were computed from the DNA. The sample has over 200,000 clones, about 84% seen once. This receptor was identified in a man in his sixties who had recovered from COVID-19. V and J are TRBV7-9 and TRBJ1-3; D gene unclear. The material sequenced was PBMCs or T cells enriched from blood (not recorded which). CDR3 bases: TGTGCCAGCAGCTTACGGGGTAGCTCTGGAAACACCATATATTTT. Its translation is CASSLRGSSGNTIYF.